The 21 T cell receptor beta chains presented below share a single source sample, sequenced in a study of immune evolution from preneoplasia to lung adenocarcinoma. Repertoires were generated with immunoSEQ multiplex PCR, while TCRdb's copy carries only in-frame clones and drops some. The sample consists of around 41,000 clones, over 75% of them appearing once. Sequences were obtained from FFPE invasive lung adenocarcinoma tissue. These receptors all come from a person between 55 and 69 years old with lung adenocarcinoma.

This CDR3 reads CASSLSSDTQYF. In DNA form, the CDR3 reads TGTGCCAGCAGCTTGTCGTCAGATACGCAGTATTTT. The rearrangement links TRBV5-4 to TRBJ2-3; D unresolved. The CDR3 has 12 amino acids. V lost 1 base and J lost 4, with 4 bases in between. CDR1 is SGHNT, CDR2 YYREEE, per germline (reference sequence).

The chain couples TRBV27 to TRBJ2-1; D remains ambiguous. Trimming stripped 3 bases from V and 4 bases from J, with 16 bases between. The germline gives CDR1 MNHEY, CDR2 SMNVEV (reference sequence). CDR3 length equals 16 residues. Written as DNA, the CDR3 is TGTGCCAGCAGTTTCGACGGCCGCCGACCGTACAATGAGCAGTTCTTC. It is translated as CASSFDGRRPYNEQFF.

By proportion, this clone is medium-sized. This chain uses TRBV7-9 with TRBJ1-2; no firm D call. Germline V lookup: CDR1 SEHNR, CDR2 FQNEAQ (reference sequence). The CDR3 covers 12 residues. V was trimmed by 2 bases and J by 7 bases, leaving 8 bases between them. The CDR3 nucleotides are TGTGCCAGCAGCTTACAGGCTGGTGGCTACACCTTC. Its protein product is CASSLQAGGYTF.

This chain uses TRBV19 with TRBJ2-2, with D possibly matching TRBD1 (6 bases). Trimming took 6 bases from V and 1 from J, leaving 12 bases between them. CDR3 length: 15 amino acids. Germline CDR1 reads LNHDA; CDR2 reads SQIVND (reference sequence). This chain's CDR3 is CASRPPGQNTGELFF. CDR3 nucleotides: TGTGCCAGTAGACCCCCGGGACAGAACACCGGGGAGCTGTTTTTT.

This clone showed up just a few times. V is TRBV21-1 and J is TRBJ2-5; no DNA check was done on the table's D call, TRBD1. TRBV21-1 represents a pseudogene. The CDR3 loop spans 13 amino acids. CDR3 region: CASSKDREETQYF. CDR3 DNA sequence: TGTGCCAGCAGCAAAGACAGGGAAGAGACCCAGTACTTC.

V is TRBV12-5 and J is TRBJ1-4; D is uncertain. The CDR3 is made up of 13 amino acids. Per germline, CDR1 LGHNT and CDR2 FRNRAP. Trimming removed 2 bases at V and 5 bases at J, with 6 bases between. For the CDR3, the DNA is TGTGCTAGTGGTTTGAGCGAGAATGAAAAACTGTTTTTT. It is translated as CASGLSENEKLFF.

The chain has TRBV11-3 and TRBJ2-3; D possibly matches TRBD1 or TRBD2 (5 bases each). The ends were cut back, 5 bases at V and 0 bases at J, with 9 bases in the middle. In germline, CDR1 is SGHNT, CDR2 YENEEA. The CDR3 runs 14 residues. The CDR3 DNA reads as TGTGCCAGCAGCCGGGACGGCAGCACAGATACGCAGTATTTT. Translating it yields CASSRDGSTDTQYF.

The CDR3: CASSLAAAKTYEQYF. The CDR3 coding sequence is TGCGCCAGCAGCTTGGCGGCAGCAAAGACCTACGAGCAGTACTTC. The chain couples TRBV5-1 to TRBJ2-7; no firm D call. In germline, CDR1 is SGHRS, CDR2 YFSETQ. V lost 0 bases, J lost 2 bases, and 12 bases lay in between. There are 15 residues in the CDR3.

This clone was detected only once. V and J are TRBV28 and TRBJ1-1; TRBD1 is a possible D gene (6 bases). With 4 bases removed from V and 1 base from J, the gap between germline ends came to 10 bases. The CDR3 runs 14 residues. CDR1 is MDHEN and CDR2 is SYDVKM in the germline V gene. The CDR3 loop reads CASSSQGGNTEAFF. CDR3 nucleotides: TGTGCCAGCAGTTCACAGGGCGGGAACACTGAAGCTTTCTTT.

The chain combines TRBV5-1 with TRBJ1-1; a weak D match, TRBD1 (5 bases). V was clipped by 0 bases and J by 7 bases, with 10 bases between them. The CDR3 length is 13 residues. Germline assignment: CDR1 SGHRS and CDR2 YFSETQ. The CDR3 loop is CASSLEGTGEAFF. CDR3 bases: TGCGCCAGCAGCTTGGAGGGGACGGGTGAAGCTTTCTTT.

V gene TRBV28 combines with J gene TRBJ1-5; TRBD1 might be the D (5 bases). The CDR3 is 13 amino acids. V was clipped by 8 bases and J by 4 bases, with 12 bases between them. The germline gives CDR1 MDHEN, CDR2 SYDVKM. The CDR3 here is CASGGNTNQPQHF. CDR3 nucleotides: TGTGCCAGCGGGGGGAACACTAATCAGCCCCAGCATTTT.

With regard to this clone: Distinct nucleotide sequences in the sample also encode this CDR3. The chain employs TRBV7-3 and TRBJ2-1, with 12 bases matching TRBD2. Germline CDR1 and CDR2: SGHTA and FQGTGA. V lost 4 bases to trimming and J lost 4 bases; unmatched junction nucleotides: 2. This CDR3 is 15 amino acids long. CDR3 amino acids: CASSSLAGGYNEQFF. The CDR3 DNA follows: TGTGCCAGCAGCTCCCTAGCGGGAGGGTACAATGAGCAGTTCTTC. The full variable domain, rest sourced from reference TRBV7-3 and TRBJ2-1, is GAGVSQTPSNKVTEKGKYVELRCDPISGHTALYWYRQSLGQGPEFLIYFQGTGAADDSGLPNDRFFAVRPEGSVSTLKIQRTERGDSAVYLCASSSLAGGYNEQFFGPGTRLTVL.

The CDR3: CSAQRAGGWDEQYF. CDR3 nucleotides: TGCAGCGCCCAGAGGGCAGGGGGGTGGGACGAGCAGTACTTC. The V call is TRBV29-1, the J call TRBJ2-7; D might be TRBD1 (7 bases). V was pared by 7 bases and J by 5 bases, with 21 bases between. The CDR3 totals 14 residues. Per germline, CDR1 SQVTM and CDR2 ANQGSEA.

V is TRBV7-2 and J is TRBJ2-2, with D perhaps matching TRBD2 (5 bases). The CDR3 consists of 14 residues. The V end was cut by 5 bases, the J end by 6 bases, with 13 bases between. Per germline, CDR1 SGHTA and CDR2 FQGNSA. The CDR3 reads CASSAGIIAGELFF. In nucleotides, the CDR3 is TGTGCCAGCAGCGCGGGCATAATAGCCGGGGAGCTGTTTTTT.

The table lists this clone with a few counts. The same CDR3 also results from other DNA sequences found in this sample. The chain recombines TRBV2 with TRBJ1-1; the match to TRBD1 covers 7 bases. The CDR3 is 13 amino acids. With 4 bases clipped from V and 2 bases from J, the junction kept 1 base outside the gene matches. The germline V gene encodes CDR1 SNHLY and CDR2 FYNNEI. The CDR3 reads CASSGDSNTEAFF. The CDR3 DNA sequence: TGTGCCAGCAGTGGGGACAGCAACACTGAAGCTTTCTTT.

This rearrangement joins TRBV7-6 to TRBJ2-7; 8 bases match TRBD2. Germline CDR1 and CDR2: SGHVS and FNYEAQ. This CDR3 is built from 15 residues. The V and J ends lost 2 bases and 0 bases, in that order; junction bases with no gene match: 3. CDR3: CASSLIAGSSYEQYF. The CDR3 nucleotides are TGTGCCAGCAGCTTAATAGCGGGAAGCTCCTACGAGCAGTACTTC.

This chain joins TRBV19 and TRBJ1-5; D is possibly TRBD1 (5 bases). V was shortened by 1 base and J by 7 bases, with 11 bases between the two germline ends. The CDR3 totals 14 residues. CDR1 is LNHDA and CDR2 is SQIVND in the germline V gene (reference sequence). Here the CDR3 DNA reads TGTGCCAGTAGTATAGGTAGGGGTGGCCAGCCCCAGCATTTT. Translating it yields CASSIGRGGQPQHF. The complete variable domain, with remaining parts taken from reference TRBV19 and TRBJ1-5, reads DGGITQSPKYLFRKEGQNVTLSCEQNLNHDAMYWYRQDPGQGLRLIYYSQIVNDFQKGDIAEGYSVSREKKESFPLTVTSAQKNPTAFYLCASSIGRGGQPQHFGDGTRLSIL.

This chain links TRBV29-1 with TRBJ1-2; D not resolved. Germline V gene lookup returns CDR1 SQVTM and CDR2 ANQGSEA. CDR3 length: 16 residues. The ends were cut back, 6 bases at V and 2 bases at J, with 22 bases in the middle. The CDR3 coding sequence is TGCAGCGTCCATAAAGCGGTCCCGGGCCAGAACTATGGCTACACCTTC. As protein: CSVHKAVPGQNYGYTF.

V gene TRBV7-2 combines with J gene TRBJ1-5; D gene ambiguous. Trimming pared 2 bases from V and 3 bases from J, leaving 11 bases between. CDR3 size: 15 residues. Germline-derived CDR1 and CDR2 are SGHTA and FQGNSA. The CDR3 region is CASSLNAGPNQPQHF. The CDR3, as DNA: TGTGCCAGCAGCTTAAACGCCGGACCCAATCAGCCCCAGCATTTT. Supplemented by reference TRBV7-2 and TRBJ1-5, the full variable domain reads GAGVSQSPSNKVTEKGKDVELRCDPISGHTALYWYRQSLGQGLEFLIYFQGNSAPDKSGLPSDRFSAERTGGSVSTLTIQRTQQEDSAVYLCASSLNAGPNQPQHFGDGTRLSIL.

This chain connects TRBV7-3 to TRBJ2-2; possibly TRBD2 for D (6 bases). Trimming pared 3 bases from V and 6 bases from J, leaving 8 bases between. Looked up from germline, CDR1 is SGHTA and CDR2 is FQGTGA. CDR3 length equals 13 residues. The CDR3 DNA is TGTGCCAGCAGCTTTAGCGGCGCCGGGGAGCTGTTTTTT. Protein sequence: CASSFSGAGELFF.

The V call is TRBV5-1, the J call TRBJ2-1, with 10 bases fitting TRBD2. Germline CDR1 is SGHRS and CDR2 is YFSETQ. CDR3 size: 17 residues. V gave up 0 bases and J gave up 0 bases; unmatched junction bases: 3. This CDR3 is CASSLDASGSSYNEQFF. CDR3 DNA: TGCGCCAGCAGCTTGGATGCTAGCGGGAGCTCCTACAATGAGCAGTTCTTC.